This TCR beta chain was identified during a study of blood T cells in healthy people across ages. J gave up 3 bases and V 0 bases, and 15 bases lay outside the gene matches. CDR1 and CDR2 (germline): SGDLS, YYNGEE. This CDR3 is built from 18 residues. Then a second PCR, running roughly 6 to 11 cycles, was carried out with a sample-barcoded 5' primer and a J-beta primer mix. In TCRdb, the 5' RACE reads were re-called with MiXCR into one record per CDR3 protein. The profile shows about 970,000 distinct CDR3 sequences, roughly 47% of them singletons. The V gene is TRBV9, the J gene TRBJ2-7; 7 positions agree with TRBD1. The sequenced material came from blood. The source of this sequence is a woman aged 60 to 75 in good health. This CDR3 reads CASSVAPAGTVANYEQYF. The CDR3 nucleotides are TGTGCCAGCAGCGTAGCTCCAGCCGGGACAGTAGCCAACTACGAGCAGTACTTC.